A selection of T cell receptor beta chains follows, all from one sample in a study of OX40 agonist ivuxolimab in advanced cancers. Measured with immunoSEQ multiplex PCR; TCRdb has only the in-frame clones, and not every one. Of 40,000 to 65,000 clones in the sample, more than 70% were seen once. The sequencing used CD4+ or CD8+ T cells sorted from blood, collected in a trial of the OX40 agonist ivuxolimab. The receptors stem from an adult with an advanced solid tumor such as melanoma, head and neck, liver or kidney cancer. Both conserved end residues are part of each CDR3. A D gene is named only where the DNA matches it firmly. Part of the rows lack a size; the others show once, few, many or a class for expanded clones.

D gene	V gene	J gene	clone size	CDR3 protein	CDR3 DNA
TRBD1	TRBV11-1	TRBJ2-7	NA	CASSLGQSSYEQYF	TGTGCCAGCAGCTTGGGACAGAGCTCCTACGAGCAGTACTTC
NA	TRBV27	TRBJ2-1	NA	CASSSFQQGTYNEQFF	TGTGCCAGCAGCTCCTTCCAACAGGGTACATACAATGAGCAGTTCTTC
TRBD2	TRBV5-1	TRBJ2-1	NA	CASSLTAGVGNEQFF	TGCGCCAGCAGCTTGACAGCGGGAGTTGGTAATGAGCAGTTCTTC
NA	TRBV18	TRBJ2-5	NA	CASSPKLATETQYF	TGTGCCAGCTCACCAAAACTAGCTACGGAGACCCAGTACTTC
NA	TRBV6-5	TRBJ1-5	NA	CASSMGGPQHF	TGTGCCAGCAGTATGGGAGGGCCCCAGCATTTT
NA	TRBV6-6	TRBJ2-7	once	CASSYGGPEASYEQYF	TGTGCCAGCAGTTACGGGGGACCCGAGGCCTCCTACGAGCAGTACTTC
TRBD2	TRBV5-8	TRBJ2-5	NA	CASSLGTAGGETQYF	TGTGCCAGCAGCTTAGGGACAGCGGGAGGAGAGACCCAGTACTTC
NA	TRBV29-1	TRBJ1-4	NA	CSVATGLSEKLFF	TGCAGCGTTGCAACCGGGTTGAGTGAAAAACTGTTTTTT
NA	TRBV19	TRBJ2-4	NA	CASSIGAKNIQYF	TGTGCCAGTAGTATAGGAGCCAAAAACATTCAGTACTTC
NA	TRBV18	TRBJ1-1	NA	CASSLWGRNTEAFF	TGTGCCAGCTCACTATGGGGGAGGAACACTGAAGCTTTCTTT
NA	TRBV20-1	TRBJ2-1	NA	CSARVVNEQFF	TGCAGTGCTAGAGTTGTCAATGAGCAGTTCTTC
NA	TRBV5-1	TRBJ2-7	NA	CASSPGNSNTNEQYF	TGCGCCAGCAGTCCCGGTAATTCAAACACTAACGAGCAGTACTTC
TRBD2	TRBV28	TRBJ2-5	NA	CASSLYAGGGETQYF	TGTGCCAGCAGTTTATACGCGGGGGGAGGGGAGACCCAGTACTTC
TRBD1	TRBV5-1	TRBJ1-4	NA	CASSSGTGLEKLFF	TGCGCCAGCAGCTCCGGGACAGGGTTGGAAAAACTGTTTTTT
NA	TRBV2	TRBJ1-5	once	CASSVRDSLGDQPQHF	TGTGCCAGCAGTGTGCGGGACTCTTTAGGAGATCAGCCCCAGCATTTT
NA	TRBV15	TRBJ2-7	NA	CATSRADYEQYF	TGTGCCACCAGCAGAGCCGACTACGAGCAGTACTTC
TRBD1	TRBV7-2	TRBJ1-1	NA	CASSFGGTGRVGTEAFF	TGTGCCAGCAGCTTTGGGGGGACAGGGAGAGTAGGCACTGAAGCTTTCTTT
NA	TRBV18	TRBJ2-1	NA	CASSPETVYNEQFF	TGTGCCAGCTCACCAGAAACGGTCTACAATGAGCAGTTCTTC
NA	TRBV10-1	TRBJ2-1	NA	CASLTPSSYNEQFF	TGCGCCAGCCTGACCCCAAGCTCCTACAATGAGCAGTTCTTC
TRBD1	TRBV6-5	TRBJ2-7	NA	CASSVSGTGIYEQYF	TGTGCCAGCAGTGTCTCCGGGACAGGGATCTACGAGCAGTACTTC
TRBD1	TRBV5-1	TRBJ1-4	NA	CASSLEGGATNEKLFF	TGCGCCAGCAGCTTGGAAGGGGGCGCAACTAATGAAAAACTGTTTTTT
TRBD2	TRBV5-1	TRBJ2-3	NA	CASSTGLAGVQDTQYF	TGCGCCAGCAGCACGGGACTAGCGGGAGTTCAAGATACGCAGTATTTT
NA	TRBV6-6	TRBJ1-2	NA	CASSTTGLNYGYTF	TGTGCCAGCAGTACAACAGGATTAAACTATGGCTACACCTTC
NA	TRBV6-1	TRBJ1-5	few	CASSERGNQPQHF	TGTGCCAGCAGTGAGAGGGGGAATCAGCCCCAGCATTTT
NA	TRBV30	TRBJ2-5	NA	CAWSVRGGGGETQYF	TGTGCCTGGAGTGTACGGGGAGGAGGAGGAGAGACCCAGTACTTC
NA	TRBV5-1	TRBJ2-2	NA	CASSAGPNTGELFF	TGCGCCAGCAGCGCTGGACCGAACACCGGGGAGCTGTTTTTT
NA	TRBV11-2	TRBJ1-5	few	CASSLDRGQPQHF	TGTGCCAGCAGCTTAGATCGGGGCCAGCCCCAGCATTTT
NA	TRBV2	TRBJ2-7	NA	CASTLTRTYEQYF	TGTGCCAGCACCCTAACTCGGACCTACGAGCAGTACTTC
NA	TRBV6-1	TRBJ1-2	NA	CASSEVGGRAGYTF	TGTGCCAGCAGTGAAGTGGGCGGGAGGGCTGGCTACACCTTC
NA	TRBV10-3	TRBJ2-1	NA	CAISESSDRGEQFF	TGTGCCATCAGTGAGTCCAGTGATCGGGGTGAGCAGTTCTTC
NA	TRBV20-1	TRBJ2-3	NA	CSAFTDTQYF	TGCAGTGCCTTCACAGATACGCAGTATTTT
TRBD1	TRBV4-1	TRBJ1-2	NA	CASSQGDSLPGLYGYTF	TGCGCCAGCAGCCAGGGGGACAGCCTCCCGGGGCTATATGGCTACACCTTC
NA	TRBV18	TRBJ2-7	few	CASSPPRAGGSYEQYF	TGTGCCAGCTCACCACCGAGGGCAGGGGGGTCCTACGAGCAGTACTTC
NA	TRBV6-5	TRBJ1-5	NA	CASSYGGRGQPQHF	TGTGCCAGCAGTTACGGGGGGCGCGGACAGCCCCAGCATTTT
NA	TRBV9	TRBJ1-3	NA	CASSADPAGNTIYF	TGTGCCAGCAGCGCGGACCCGGCTGGAAACACCATATATTTT
TRBD2	TRBV5-1	TRBJ2-7	NA	CASSLAGLAGVYEQYF	TGCGCCAGCAGCTTGGCCGGGCTAGCGGGAGTCTACGAGCAGTACTTC
NA	TRBV2	TRBJ1-5	NA	CASSEGNNSNQPQHF	TGTGCCAGCAGTGAAGGTAATAATAGCAATCAGCCCCAGCATTTT
NA	TRBV7-6	TRBJ1-5	NA	CASSRRRGQPQHF	TGTGCCAGCAGCCGGCGTCGGGGGCAGCCCCAGCATTTT
TRBD1	TRBV9	TRBJ1-4	NA	CASSRGTGDEKLFF	TGTGCCAGCAGCCGGGGAACAGGGGACGAAAAACTGTTTTTT
NA	TRBV2	TRBJ1-5	few	CASRSDQGSGQPQHF	TGTGCCAGCAGATCAGATCAGGGGTCCGGACAGCCCCAGCATTTT
NA	TRBV27	TRBJ2-1	NA	CASSRADRAGEQFF	TGTGCCAGCAGTCGCGCGGACCGCGCCGGTGAGCAGTTCTTC
TRBD2	TRBV5-1	TRBJ2-7	once	CASSLASGSGRYEQYF	TGCGCCAGCAGCTTGGCTAGCGGGAGTGGGCGCTACGAGCAGTACTTC
NA	TRBV7-9	TRBJ1-1	NA	CASSSHLAFF	TGTGCCAGCAGCTCACACCTAGCTTTCTTT
NA	TRBV27	TRBJ2-4	NA	CASSPGGPKNIQYF	TGTGCCAGCAGCCCCGGGGGTCCCAAAAACATTCAGTACTTC
NA	TRBV7-6	TRBJ2-7	NA	CASSARESPWEQYF	TGTGCCAGCAGCGCTCGGGAATCGCCCTGGGAGCAGTACTTC
TRBD1	TRBV19	TRBJ2-1	NA	CASSAAPGQGSYNEQFF	TGTGCCAGTAGTGCCGCCCCGGGACAGGGGTCGTACAATGAGCAGTTCTTC
TRBD1	TRBV5-1	TRBJ2-2	NA	CASSLEQGIATGELFF	TGCGCCAGCAGCTTGGAACAGGGGATAGCGACCGGGGAGCTGTTTTTT
NA	TRBV6-5	TRBJ1-1	NA	CASTTIGDTEAFF	TGTGCCAGCACCACGATAGGTGACACTGAAGCTTTCTTT
NA	TRBV30	TRBJ2-5	NA	CAWSVRTSQETQYF	TGTGCCTGGAGTGTAAGGACAAGCCAAGAGACCCAGTACTTC
NA	TRBV19	TRBJ2-1	NA	CASSPATGIHEQFF	TGTGCCAGTAGTCCGGCCACAGGGATCCATGAGCAGTTCTTC
TRBD1	TRBV18	TRBJ1-2	NA	CASSPGQELYGYTF	TGTGCCAGCTCACCAGGACAGGAACTCTATGGCTACACCTTC